The 13 T cell receptor beta chains below were found in one sample sequenced in a study of vaccination and CD4 T cells after COVID-19. As to treatment: approximately 10-day PBMC culture with coronavirus spike peptide pools or control peptides (ViraFEST assay). No cognate antigen is known for these TCRs. An Oncomine TCR Beta short-read assay was used to sequence the DNA from cultured CD4+ T cells. TCRdb redid the calling of the PCR reads with MiXCR, one entry per CDR3 protein. Among over 15,000 distinct CDR3 sequences listed, roughly 50% were seen once. Here the sequenced sample was CD4+ T cells from blood, cultured in vitro, taken after SARS-CoV-2 vaccination. These TCRs come from a human donor who had recovered from COVID-19.

The table lists this clonotype with a few counts. The V call is TRBV20-1, the J call TRBJ2-7; tentatively, D is TRBD1 (5 bases). The CDR3 is made up of 13 amino acids. In germline, CDR1 is DFQATT, CDR2 SNEGSKA (reference sequence). Trimming removed 8 bases at V and 3 bases at J, with 17 bases between. CDR3 DNA sequence: TGCAGTACACAACCCCCAGGGCTCTACGAGCAGTACTTC. Translated: CSTQPPGLYEQYF.

This clonotype was found a few times. This sequence joins TRBV20-1 and TRBJ1-6; perhaps TRBD1 as D (5 bases). The CDR3 sequence is 11 residues long. CDR1 is DFQATT, CDR2 SNEGSKA, per germline (reference sequence). Deletions cut 6 bases from V and 10 bases from J, with 10 bases between. The CDR3, as DNA: TGCAGTGCAGGGGTCGGGTCACCCCTCCACTTT. This codes for CSAGVGSPLHF.

CDR3 nucleotide sequence: TGTGCCAGCAGCTTAGATGGAACACGCACAGATACGCAGTATTTT. Protein sequence: CASSLDGTRTDTQYF. The chain uses TRBV7-8 and TRBJ2-3; D remains ambiguous. CDR3 length: 15 amino acids. Per germline, CDR1 SGHVS and CDR2 FQNEAQ. V lost 1 base and J lost 1, with 9 bases in between. Full variable domain (remainder filled in from reference TRBV7-8 and TRBJ2-3): GAGVSQSPRYKVAKRGQDVALRCDPISGHVSLFWYQQALGQGPEFLTYFQNEAQLDKSGLPSDRFFAERPEGSVSTLKIQRTQQEDSAVYLCASSLDGTRTDTQYFGPGTRLTVL.

V is TRBV28 and J is TRBJ2-1, with 7 nucleotides matching TRBD2. V lost 4 bases and J lost 1; bases outside the gene matches: 7. This CDR3 comprises 16 residues. Germline assignment: CDR1 MDHEN and CDR2 SYDVKM. CDR3 sequence (DNA): TGTGCCAGCAGTTCCCCAGCGGGACTTTCCTACAATGAGCAGTTCTTC. Translated, it gives CASSSPAGLSYNEQFF.

This chain connects TRBV5-4 to TRBJ1-2; 12 bases match TRBD1. The J segment lost 4 bases and the V segment lost 4 bases, leaving 5 bases of the junction unmatched. The V gene's germline CDR1 is SGHNT and CDR2 YYREEE (reference sequence). The CDR3 loop spans 15 amino acids. The CDR3 is CASSRTGQGAYGYTF. The CDR3 coding sequence is TGTGCCAGCAGCAGAACGGGACAGGGGGCCTATGGCTACACCTTC. The whole variable domain, remainder taken from reference TRBV5-4 and TRBJ1-2, is ETGVTQSPTHLIKTRGQQVTLRCSSQSGHNTVSWYQQALGQGPQFIFQYYREEENGRGNFPPRFSGLQFPNYSSELNVNALELDDSALYLCASSRTGQGAYGYTFGSGTRLTVV.

This chain joins TRBV20-1 and TRBJ2-5; possibly TRBD1 for D (6 bases). CDR3 length equals 15 residues. Per the germline V gene, CDR1 is DFQATT and CDR2 is SNEGSKA (reference sequence). V was shortened by 3 bases and J by 5 bases, with 19 bases between the two germline ends. CDR3 in DNA: TGCAGTGCTAGGCCCAGGCAGGGGTCTGGGGAGACCCAGTACTTC. This codes for CSARPRQGSGETQYF.

This chain links TRBV10-3 with TRBJ2-1; D is unclear. Germline V gene sequence: CDR1 ENHRY, CDR2 SYGVKD. The CDR3 contains 14 residues. V lost 0 bases and J 0 bases, leaving 3 bases between the germline ends. The CDR3 DNA reads TGTGCCATCAGTGAGTCGATCTCCTACAATGAGCAGTTCTTC. Protein: CAISESISYNEQFF.

This rearrangement joins TRBV6-1 to TRBJ1-5, with 7 bases matching TRBD1. The V gene end was trimmed by 6 bases and the J gene end by 4 bases; junction bases not matched to a gene: 9. Per germline, CDR1 MNHNS and CDR2 SASEGT. This CDR3 is 15 amino acids long. The chain's CDR3 is CASSSTGQENQPQHF. Here the CDR3 DNA reads TGTGCCAGCAGCTCCACAGGACAGGAGAATCAGCCCCAGCATTTT.

V usage is TRBV7-2 and J usage is TRBJ2-1, with 11 bases matching TRBD2. Trimming cost V 9 bases and J 8 bases; bases outside gene matches: 9. Germline lookup yields CDR1 SGHTA and CDR2 FQGNSA. The CDR3 totals 14 residues. The CDR3 spells CASTPGLADHEQFF. CDR3 sequence (DNA): TGTGCCAGTACCCCGGGACTAGCGGATCATGAGCAGTTCTTC.

This sequence joins TRBV5-4 and TRBJ1-6; 9 bases align to TRBD1. Germline V gene sequence: CDR1 SGHNT, CDR2 YYREEE (reference sequence). The CDR3 spans 15 residues. Trimming took 2 bases from V and 9 from J; bases not matched to a gene: 6. The CDR3: CASSLVGQGGSPLHF. As DNA, the CDR3 is TGTGCCAGCAGCTTAGTGGGACAGGGAGGTTCACCCCTCCACTTT. Looking up the rest from reference TRBV5-4 and TRBJ1-6 gives the full variable domain: ETGVTQSPTHLIKTRGQQVTLRCSSQSGHNTVSWYQQALGQGPQFIFQYYREEENGRGNFPPRFSGLQFPNYSSELNVNALELDDSALYLCASSLVGQGGSPLHFGNGTRLTVT.

This clonotype was found a few times. CDR3 loop: CASSVSGTSKGYTF. CDR3 DNA sequence: TGTGCCAGCAGCGTCTCCGGGACGTCTAAAGGCTACACCTTC. The V gene is TRBV7-8, the J gene TRBJ1-2, with D possibly being TRBD1 (5 bases). The CDR3 totals 14 residues. The germline V gene has CDR1 SGHVS and CDR2 FQNEAQ. The V end lost 5 bases, the J end lost 8 bases, and 18 bases lay between the germline ends.

The chain recombines TRBV28 with TRBJ2-7; TRBD2 matches 8 bases. CDR1 is MDHEN and CDR2 is SYDVKM in the germline V gene. V was pared by 5 bases and J by 6 bases, with 9 bases of the junction left unmatched. The CDR3 contains 14 residues. CDR3 nucleotides: TGTGCCAGCAGTCCGCCGGGACTAGAGACCGAGCAGTACTTC. Its translation: CASSPPGLETEQYF.

This chain uses TRBV5-1 with TRBJ1-1; a possible D gene is TRBD1 (5 bases). From germline, CDR1 is SGHRS and CDR2 YFSETQ. Trimming left V 6 bases short and J 4 bases short, with 13 bases between. The CDR3 sequence is 13 residues long. CDR3 DNA: TGCGCCAGCACCCTGGACACCAGCACTGAAGCTTTCTTT. It specifies CASTLDTSTEAFF.